This T cell receptor (beta chain) is from a study of blood T cell repertoires in COVID-19. Study background: Recovered Cohort 3 donors showed two negative PCRs, clearance, or symptom resolution.

As processed by the authors: Reference gene primer amplification gave nucleated cell count estimates. Assay: immunoSEQ multiplex PCR; the TCRdb copy retains only in-frame clones and omits some. Clonal size and the V and J genes are those of that table, whereas D and trimming came from the DNA. The table includes roughly 150,000 clones, roughly 85% detected once. Germline CDR1 SGHRS, CDR2 YFSETQ. The CDR3 is 14 residues long. V was shortened by 0 bases and J by 4 bases, with 10 bases between the two germline ends. This rearrangement joins TRBV5-1 to TRBJ1-1, with D possibly TRBD1 on 6 matching bases. The clonotype comes from a woman in her seventies in a cohort exposed to, infected with or recovered from COVID-19 (not recorded which). Specimen: PBMCs or T cells enriched from blood (not recorded which). CDR3 loop: CASSLAQGTTEAFF. CDR3 DNA: TGCGCCAGCAGCTTGGCCCAGGGGACCACTGAAGCTTTCTTT.